Following are 27 T cell receptor beta chains from one sample sequenced in a study of response to subunit inactivated influenza vaccine. TCRdb itself ran the RT-PCR reads through MiXCR, one entry per CDR3 protein. The data hold about 190,000 distinct CDR3 sequences, with over 13% observed a single time. Sequenced here: CD8+ T cells sorted from PBMCs, sampled 4 to 6 days after vaccination. These receptors were collected from a man aged 45-65 years who received an inactivated influenza vaccine.

This chain connects TRBV24-1 to TRBJ2-5; no definite D call. The CDR3 totals 13 residues. Deletions cut 8 bases from V and 5 bases from J, with 14 bases between. The germline V gene encodes CDR1 KGHDR and CDR2 SFDVKD. The CDR3 sequence is CATMDGYMETQYF. In DNA, the CDR3 is TGTGCCACCATGGACGGGTATATGGAGACCCAGTACTTC.

This clonotype has ten or more counts. CDR3 sequence reads: CATLPGTSGVTDTQYF. The CDR3 nucleotides read TGTGCCACCCTCCCAGGGACTAGCGGGGTCACAGATACGCAGTATTTT. The chain couples TRBV28 to TRBJ2-3; 13 bases map to TRBD2. CDR1 is MDHEN, CDR2 SYDVKM, per germline. This CDR3 has 16 residues. The junction had 9 bases not matched to a gene; V was cut back by 10 bases and J by 2 bases.

This clonotype has a handful of counts. The chain couples TRBV5-1 to TRBJ2-1; 7 bases fit TRBD1. CDR1 is SGHRS and CDR2 is YFSETQ in the germline V gene. The CDR3 covers 12 residues. The J segment lost 8 bases and the V segment lost 6 bases, leaving 5 bases of the junction unmatched. The CDR3 loop is CASTRTGDEQFF. In nucleotides, the CDR3 is TGCGCCAGCACCCGAACAGGGGATGAGCAGTTCTTC.

This chain connects TRBV6-2 or TRBV6-3 to TRBJ2-6; the D gene is possibly TRBD1 (5 bases). This CDR3 region has 17 residues. V lost 6 bases, J lost 5 bases, and 20 bases lay in between. In germline, CDR1 is MNHEY, CDR2 SVGEGT. In DNA, the CDR3 is TGTGCCAGCAGCGATCAAAGTTCTGGGGCTTGGGCCAACGTCCTGACTTTC. Translated: CASSDQSSGAWANVLTF.

This clonotype was seen only a few times. The chain couples TRBV28 to TRBJ2-7; D is unclear. Trimming shortened V by 4 bases and J by 5 bases, and 9 bases separated the two germline ends. This CDR3 comprises 12 residues. CDR1 is MDHEN and CDR2 is SYDVKM in the germline V gene. The CDR3 region is CASSSPTNEQYF. Here the CDR3 DNA reads TGTGCCAGCAGTTCCCCTACCAACGAGCAGTACTTC.

The chain links TRBV12-3 or TRBV12-4 to TRBJ2-7; D perhaps matches TRBD2 (6 bases). CDR3 length: 14 residues. V lost 3 bases and J 2 bases, leaving 11 bases between the germline ends. For the CDR3, the DNA is TGTGCCAGCAGTTTCCTGCGGGGAGCCTACGAGCAGTACTTC. Translation: CASSFLRGAYEQYF.

This clonotype was counted only a few times. The gene calls are TRBV6-2 or TRBV6-3 and TRBJ2-3, with D unresolved. This CDR3 region has 14 residues. Germline CDR1 MNHEY, CDR2 SVGEGT. The V end was cut by 7 bases, the J end by 1 base, with 12 bases between. CDR3 sequence: CASKSTVGTDTQYF. The CDR3 region has the DNA TGTGCCAGCAAATCGACGGTGGGCACAGATACGCAGTATTTT.

This chain uses TRBV6-1 with TRBJ2-1, with TRBD2 matching over 11 bases. The CDR3 spans 15 residues. Trimming cost V 7 bases and J 5 bases; bases outside gene matches: 7. Germline CDR1 and CDR2: MNHNS and SASEGT. Here the CDR3 reads CASIPTSGAHNEQFF. DNA of the CDR3: TGTGCCAGCATTCCGACTAGCGGGGCCCACAATGAGCAGTTCTTC.

J is TRBJ2-3 and V is TRBV7-6; D could derive from TRBD1 or TRBD2 (5 bases each). This CDR3 is 18 amino acids long. Germline lookup yields CDR1 SGHVS and CDR2 FNYEAQ. V lost 0 bases to trimming and J lost 5 bases, with 21 bases between them. CDR3 sequence reads: CASSLAEDPNIGGDTQYF. In DNA, the CDR3 is TGTGCCAGCAGCTTAGCGGAAGACCCTAACATTGGGGGAGATACGCAGTATTTT.

This clonotype appeared a few times. The rearrangement links TRBV5-1 to TRBJ2-5; D perhaps matches TRBD1 (5 bases). Per germline, CDR1 SGHRS and CDR2 YFSETQ. Deletions cut 2 bases from V and 5 bases from J, with 13 bases between. CDR3 length: 14 amino acids. CDR3 residues: CASSFKGIEETQYF. The CDR3 nucleotides are TGCGCCAGCAGCTTCAAGGGGATCGAGGAGACCCAGTACTTC.

This clonotype occurred many times. The V and J genes are TRBV29-1 and TRBJ2-3; D is uncertain. The germline V gene encodes CDR1 SQVTM and CDR2 ANQGSEA. This CDR3 has 15 residues. V was trimmed by 7 bases and J by 1 base, leaving 18 bases between them. Written as DNA, the CDR3 is TGCAGCGGGCAGGTCTATTTTCGCGGCACAGATACGCAGTATTTT. Encoded protein: CSGQVYFRGTDTQYF.

This clonotype was observed a few times. The rearrangement uses TRBV5-1 and TRBJ1-1, with 7 bases lining up with TRBD1. Germline V gene data show CDR1 as SGHRS and CDR2 as YFSETQ. The CDR3 length is 18 residues. V lost 4 bases and J lost 0; bases outside the gene matches: 15. Here the CDR3 reads CASSLRPGGDPLNTEAFF. In nucleotides, the CDR3 is TGCGCCAGCAGCCTCCGTCCAGGGGGTGATCCCTTGAACACTGAAGCTTTCTTT.

The rearrangement uses TRBV2 and TRBJ1-1; D not certain. The CDR3 extends over 14 amino acids. Germline CDR1 reads SNHLY; CDR2 reads FYNNEI. V lost 3 bases and J 7 bases, leaving 15 bases between the germline ends. This CDR3 is CASSDPVIGFEAFF. In DNA form, the CDR3 reads TGTGCCAGCAGTGATCCCGTAATTGGCTTTGAAGCTTTCTTT.

This clonotype was counted ten times or more. V usage is TRBV27 and J usage is TRBJ2-2, with D perhaps matching TRBD1 or TRBD2 (5 bases each). Germline loops: CDR1 MNHEY, CDR2 SMNVEV (reference sequence). V was cut by 2 bases and J by 1 base, with 17 bases left in between. This CDR3 spans 18 amino acids. CDR3 nucleotides: TGTGCCAGCAGTTTAACTACTGCCGGGACCTTGAACACCGGGGAGCTGTTTTTT. Its protein product is CASSLTTAGTLNTGELFF.

In this sample, this clonotype turned up many times. The CDR3 loop reads CASSFPVTSGRTDTGELFF. The CDR3 nucleotides read TGTGCCAGCAGTTTCCCCGTCACTAGCGGGAGGACTGACACCGGGGAGCTGTTTTTT. The chain couples TRBV28 to TRBJ2-2, with 12 nucleotides matching TRBD2. This CDR3 contains 19 residues. Germline values: CDR1 MDHEN, CDR2 SYDVKM. The junction had 11 bases not matched to a gene; V was cut back by 3 bases and J by 3 bases.

This clonotype was seen at least ten times. V usage is TRBV2 and J usage is TRBJ2-7; D might be TRBD1 (5 bases). Per germline, CDR1 SNHLY and CDR2 FYNNEI. This CDR3 spans 12 amino acids. Trimming pared 8 bases from V and 3 bases from J, leaving 11 bases between. The CDR3 sequence: CASATVFYEQYF. The CDR3 DNA is TGTGCCAGCGCGACAGTTTTCTACGAGCAGTACTTC.

This chain uses TRBV7-9 with TRBJ2-5; unclear D gene. The CDR3 covers 12 residues. The germline V and J ends were trimmed by 2 bases and 6 bases, with 7 bases remaining between them. Germline V gives CDR1 SEHNR, CDR2 FQNEAQ (reference sequence). CDR3 in DNA: TGTGCCAGCAGCTTAAGCGTACAGACCCAGTACTTC. Residues: CASSLSVQTQYF.

The rearrangement links TRBV4-3 to TRBJ1-1, with unresolved D. V lost 0 bases and J lost 6, with 11 bases in between. The germline CDR1 and CDR2 sequences are LGHNA and YSLEER. The CDR3 extends over 14 amino acids. CDR3 DNA: TGCGCCAGCAGCCAAGATGGCACGAGCCCTGAAGCTTTCTTT. Translated, it gives CASSQDGTSPEAFF.

The V call is TRBV12-3 or TRBV12-4, the J call TRBJ2-3, with D tentatively TRBD1 or TRBD2 (6 bases each). The CDR3 has 17 amino acids. V lost 6 bases, J lost 3 bases, and 22 bases lay in between. CDR3 sequence reads: CASSPHLGGRATDTQYF. The CDR3 bases are TGTGCCAGCAGCCCGCACCTGGGGGGCCGGGCGACAGATACGCAGTATTTT.

This clonotype was seen a handful of times. The chain carries TRBV6-2 or TRBV6-3 and TRBJ2-1; D is unclear. Trimming took off 5 bases at V and 4 bases at J, with 9 bases between the two ends. This CDR3 has 13 residues. Germline V lookup: CDR1 MNHEY, CDR2 SVGEGT. CDR3 region: CASSRTDYNEQFF. The CDR3 DNA reads as TGTGCCAGCAGTAGGACCGATTACAATGAGCAGTTCTTC.

V gene TRBV29-1 combines with J gene TRBJ2-3; D might be TRBD2 (7 bases). The CDR3 extends over 15 amino acids. V was cut by 3 bases and J by 3 bases, with 16 bases left in between. CDR1 and CDR2 from the germline V gene are SQVTM and ANQGSEA. The CDR3 is CSVDRGALFTDTQYF. DNA for the CDR3: TGCAGCGTTGATCGGGGGGCTCTATTTACAGATACGCAGTATTTT.

This clonotype has only one observation. The rearrangement links TRBV7-9 to TRBJ2-5; D is perhaps TRBD2 (6 bases). Trimming took off 1 base at V and 4 bases at J, with 13 bases between the two ends. In germline, CDR1 is SEHNR, CDR2 FQNEAQ (reference sequence). The CDR3 contains 15 residues. The CDR3 nucleotides read TGTGCCAGCAGCTTAGTGTGGGAGGTCCGAGAGACCCAGTACTTC. Translation gives CASSLVWEVRETQYF.

This clonotype was counted only a few times. This chain uses TRBV6-5 with TRBJ1-6; D not certain. Germline values: CDR1 MNHEY, CDR2 SVGAGI. The CDR3 has 13 residues. V was trimmed by 4 bases and J by 7 bases, leaving 8 bases between them. The CDR3 is CASSFAENSPLHF. The CDR3 nucleotides read TGTGCCAGCAGTTTTGCCGAAAATTCACCCCTCCACTTT.

This clonotype was recorded a few times. V gene TRBV29-1 combines with J gene TRBJ2-5; tentatively, D is TRBD1 (5 bases). Per germline, CDR1 SQVTM and CDR2 ANQGSEA. This CDR3 spans 13 amino acids. V was cut by 4 bases and J by 5 bases, with 14 bases left in between. CDR3 sequence reads: CSVGGPGPETQYF. CDR3 nucleotide sequence: TGCAGCGTTGGGGGCCCAGGGCCCGAGACCCAGTACTTC.

J is TRBJ2-7 and V is TRBV28; TRBD2 matches at 8 bases. Losses at the gene ends were 8 bases for V and 2 bases for J; bases not matched to a gene: 5. The CDR3 covers 13 residues. Per the germline V gene, CDR1 is MDHEN and CDR2 is SYDVKM. CDR3 loop: CASPGGTPYEQYF. The CDR3 nucleotides read TGTGCCAGCCCGGGGGGGACGCCCTACGAGCAGTACTTC.

This chain connects TRBV4-1 to TRBJ2-7; D is uncertain. The V and J ends lost 4 bases and 2 bases respectively, with 12 bases between them. The V gene's germline CDR1 is MGHRA and CDR2 YSYEKL. The CDR3 totals 14 residues. The CDR3 sequence is CASSRGEGTYEQYF. The CDR3 DNA is TGCGCCAGCAGCCGCGGCGAAGGAACCTACGAGCAGTACTTC.

The chain couples TRBV6-5 to TRBJ1-2; no clear D. The CDR3 totals 14 residues. Germline V lookup: CDR1 MNHEY, CDR2 SVGAGI. Trimming shortened V by 2 bases and J by 2 bases, and 9 bases separated the two germline ends. The CDR3 loop is CASSYGEYNYGYTF. The CDR3, as DNA: TGTGCCAGCAGTTACGGGGAGTACAACTATGGCTACACCTTC.